A single sample gave rise to the 25 T cell receptor beta chains below, sequenced in a study of T cell responses to AZD1222 COVID-19 vaccine (dated by TCRdb to 2020 to 2023). The time point label on this specimen signifies: baseline before first vaccination. Preparation of the library involved the immunoSEQ multiplex PCR assay. TCRdb provides this immuneACCESS table in a form limited to in-frame rearrangements. Some clones are lacking; in checked studies, under half of them reflect an unresolved V gene, and why the rest are absent is not known. For this sample there are 150,000 to 200,000 clones; about 91% appear just once. The ten top clones hold roughly 2.3% of the sample. The sequencing here drew on peripheral blood, taken on day 0 of AZD1222 vaccination. These receptors came from an adult in good health.

The chain combines TRBV2 with TRBJ1-1; perhaps TRBD1 as D (5 bases). The CDR3 sequence is 13 residues long. Germline assignment: CDR1 SNHLY and CDR2 FYNNEI. V lost 7 bases and J lost 1, with 10 bases in between. As DNA, the CDR3 is TGTGCCAGCAAATCACAGGCGAACACTGAAGCTTTCTTT. Translated: CASKSQANTEAFF.

This clone was detected once. The chain joins TRBV4-2 to TRBJ1-2, with 7 bases matching TRBD1. Germline-derived CDR1 and CDR2 are LGHNA and YNFKEQ. The CDR3 has 16 amino acids. The V and J ends lost 0 bases and 4 bases, in that order; junction bases with no gene match: 8. The CDR3 region is CASSQDLPGGAYGYTF. For the CDR3, the DNA is TGTGCCAGCAGCCAAGATCTGCCAGGGGGGGCCTATGGCTACACCTTC.

Here the CDR3 reads CARSGSGTRYGYTF. CDR3 DNA sequence: TGTGCCAGAAGCGGGTCCGGGACGCGCTATGGCTACACCTTC. V usage is TRBV5-3 and J usage is TRBJ1-2; D is possibly TRBD1 (5 bases). TRBV5-3 is an open reading frame whose function is uncertain. The V end lost 4 bases, the J end lost 4 bases, and 14 bases lay between the germline ends. CDR3 length equals 14 residues.

V usage is TRBV9 and J usage is TRBJ2-1, with 9 bases matching TRBD2. V gave up 0 bases and J gave up 0 bases; unmatched junction bases: 4. Germline assignment: CDR1 SGDLS and CDR2 YYNGEE. The CDR3 contains 17 residues. The CDR3 DNA reads TGTGCCAGCAGCGTAGGGGTTAGCGGGAGCTCCTACAATGAGCAGTTCTTC. Translated, it gives CASSVGVSGSSYNEQFF.

This sequence joins TRBV30 and TRBJ1-5, with D maybe TRBD1 (6 bases). Between the trimmed V and J ends, which lost 5 bases and 8 bases, there was a span of 19 bases. CDR1 GTSNPN and CDR2 SVGIG come from the germline V gene (reference sequence). The CDR3 covers 14 residues. The CDR3: CAWRGGTPGEPQHF. Here the CDR3 DNA reads TGTGCCTGGCGCGGAGGGACACCAGGCGAGCCCCAGCATTTT.

The rearrangement links TRBV7-2 to TRBJ2-1; D possibly corresponds to TRBD2 (6 bases). Between the trimmed V and J ends, which lost 5 bases and 5 bases, there was a span of 10 bases. This CDR3 is built from 13 residues. Germline values: CDR1 SGHTA, CDR2 FQGNSA. Here the CDR3 DNA reads TGTGCCAGCAGCCGCGGGACGAACAATGAGCAGTTCTTC. Translated, it gives CASSRGTNNEQFF. Based on the CDR3 plus reference TRBV7-2 and TRBJ2-1, the full variable domain is GAGVSQSPSNKVTEKGKDVELRCDPISGHTALYWYRQSLGQGLEFLIYFQGNSAPDKSGLPSDRFSAERTGGSVSTLTIQRTQQEDSAVYLCASSRGTNNEQFFGPGTRLTVL.

The chain is built from TRBV3-1 (or the pseudogene TRBV3-2) and TRBJ2-5, with D possibly matching TRBD1 (5 bases). The CDR3 is 14 residues long. CDR1 and CDR2 (germline): LGHDT, YNNKEL (reference sequence). With 0 bases removed from V and 6 bases from J, the gap between germline ends came to 11 bases. CDR3 nucleotide sequence: TGTGCCAGCAGCCAAGACAGGGCCGGACAGACCCAGTACTTC. This encodes CASSQDRAGQTQYF.

Of note for this clone: The same CDR3 can be traced to other DNA sequences in this sample. The chain couples TRBV6-5 to TRBJ1-1; maybe TRBD1 (5 bases). The V end was cut by 2 bases, the J end by 4 bases, with 8 bases between. Looked up from germline, CDR1 is MNHEY and CDR2 is SVGAGI. The CDR3 is made up of 13 amino acids. Written as DNA, the CDR3 is TGTGCCAGCAGTTACGGGGGTGGCACTGAAGCTTTCTTT. Protein product: CASSYGGGTEAFF.

The V call is TRBV4-1, the J call TRBJ1-4, with 8 positions matching TRBD1. With V trimmed by 3 bases and J by 4 bases, 4 bases remained unmatched. CDR3 length: 15 amino acids. Germline V gives CDR1 MGHRA, CDR2 YSYEKL. Written as DNA, the CDR3 is TGCGCCAGCAGCCAGAGGACAGGGAATAATGAAAAACTGTTTTTT. This sequence encodes CASSQRTGNNEKLFF.

The chain couples TRBV11-3 to TRBJ2-5; a possible D gene is TRBD2 (5 bases). From germline, CDR1 is SGHNT and CDR2 YENEEA. The ends were cut back, 5 bases at V and 5 bases at J, with 18 bases in the middle. The CDR3 is 15 amino acids. The CDR3 region has the DNA TGTGCCAGCAGCCCCAGAGACGGAGGCGGGGAGACCCAGTACTTC. Its translation is CASSPRDGGGETQYF. Full variable domain (rest looked up from reference TRBV11-3 and TRBJ2-5): EAGVVQSPRYKIIEKKQPVAFWCNPISGHNTLYWYLQNLGQGPELLIRYENEEAVDDSQLPKDRFSAERLKGVDSTLKIQPAELGDSAVYLCASSPRDGGGETQYFGPGTRLLVL.

This rearrangement joins TRBV18 to TRBJ2-2, with D possibly matching TRBD2 (7 bases). Germline V gene sequence: CDR1 KGHSH, CDR2 LQKENI. Between the trimmed V and J ends, which lost 6 bases and 4 bases, there was a span of 18 bases. The length of the CDR3 is 16 residues. For the CDR3, the DNA is TGTGCCAGCTCTAACGAGCCCCGGGGGGCCACCGGGGAGCTGTTTTTT. Translating gives CASSNEPRGATGELFF. Variable domain in full (rest from reference TRBV18 and TRBJ2-2): NAGVMQNPRHLVRRRGQEARLRCSPMKGHSHVYWYRQLPEEGLKFMVYLQKENIIDESGMPKERFSAEFPKEGPSILRIQQVVRGDSAAYFCASSNEPRGATGELFFGEGSRLTVL.

V usage is TRBV7-9 and J usage is TRBJ2-1, with 14 positions matching TRBD2. This CDR3 has 17 amino acids. V shed 5 bases and J 9 bases; nucleotides not matched to a gene: 12. Germline lookup yields CDR1 SEHNR and CDR2 FQNEAQ (reference sequence). The CDR3 here is CASSLGLAGGFFGEQFF. DNA of the CDR3: TGTGCCAGCAGCCTTGGACTAGCGGGAGGTTTCTTCGGTGAGCAGTTCTTC.

The chain recombines TRBV28 with TRBJ2-7; 10 nucleotides line up with TRBD2. The CDR3 has 17 residues. Germline CDR1 and CDR2: MDHEN and SYDVKM. Germline trimming cut 7 bases from V and 5 bases from J; bases unmatched to any gene: 17. The chain's CDR3 is CASNPISRRLAGHEQYF. In DNA form, the CDR3 reads TGTGCCAGCAACCCCATCTCCCGTCGACTAGCGGGCCACGAGCAGTACTTC.

The chain has TRBV6-2 or TRBV6-3 and TRBJ1-1; D uncertain. Germline V gene sequence: CDR1 MNHEY, CDR2 SVGEGT. Trimming left V 6 bases short and J 3 bases short, with 11 bases between. The CDR3 is 13 amino acids. The CDR3: CASSTDPDTEAFF. DNA of the CDR3: TGTGCCAGCAGCACGGACCCTGACACTGAAGCTTTCTTT.

V gene TRBV4-2 combines with J gene TRBJ2-1; 10 bases match TRBD2. The V segment lost 2 bases and the J segment 5 bases; nucleotides outside the gene matches: 9. From germline, CDR1 is LGHNA and CDR2 YNFKEQ. The CDR3 sequence is 17 residues long. The CDR3 DNA reads TGTGCCAGCAGCCAACCTTTAGCGGGAGGATGGGACAATGAGCAGTTCTTC. It codes for CASSQPLAGGWDNEQFF.

This rearrangement joins TRBV2 to TRBJ1-6; D uncertain. The germline V gene has CDR1 SNHLY and CDR2 FYNNEI. The V end was cut by 4 bases, the J end by 7 bases, with 14 bases between. The CDR3 covers 15 residues. The DNA for the CDR3 is TGTGCCAGCAGTGTTAAGGGAGATGGAAATTCACCCCTCCACTTT. Protein: CASSVKGDGNSPLHF.

The chain recombines TRBV2 with TRBJ2-4; TRBD2 matches 10 bases. The V gene end was trimmed by 8 bases and the J gene end by 8 bases; junction bases not matched to a gene: 18. Looked up from germline, CDR1 is SNHLY and CDR2 is FYNNEI. The CDR3 is 17 residues long. In DNA form, the CDR3 reads TGTGCCAGCGGGCCCGACGTTAGCGGGGGGACTTTACACATTCAGTACTTC. Its protein product is CASGPDVSGGTLHIQYF.

The chain employs TRBV6-5 and TRBJ1-5; no clear D gene. The ends were cut back, 6 bases at V and 6 bases at J, with 12 bases in the middle. This CDR3 is built from 13 residues. CDR1 MNHEY and CDR2 SVGAGI come from the germline V gene. CDR3 amino acids: CASSSRVGQPQHF. Here the CDR3 DNA reads TGTGCCAGCAGCAGCAGAGTAGGTCAGCCCCAGCATTTT.

This clone was seen once. The genes are TRBV23-1 and TRBJ2-7; tentative D call: TRBD1 (6 bases). TRBV23-1 is an open reading frame whose function is uncertain. CDR3 length: 13 amino acids. The V and J ends lost 5 bases and 2 bases respectively, with 10 bases between them. The CDR3 DNA reads TGCGCCAGCAGTTCCCAGGGGCCCTACGAGCAGTACTTC. Translation: CASSSQGPYEQYF.

The chain recombines TRBV5-1 with TRBJ2-3, with 7 bases fitting TRBD2. The CDR3 sequence is 14 residues long. Per germline, CDR1 SGHRS and CDR2 YFSETQ. V lost 4 bases, J lost 2 bases, and 4 bases stayed unmatched. This chain's CDR3 is CASSPGLVTDTQYF. DNA of the CDR3: TGCGCCAGCAGCCCAGGACTAGTCACAGATACGCAGTATTTT. Variable domain in full (rest from reference TRBV5-1 and TRBJ2-3): KAGVTQTPRYLIKTRGQQVTLSCSPISGHRSVSWYQQTPGQGLQFLFEYFSETQRNKGNFPGRFSGRQFSNSRSEMNVSTLELGDSALYLCASSPGLVTDTQYFGPGTRLTVL.

This chain joins TRBV4-2 and TRBJ2-6, with D possibly being TRBD1 (5 bases). This CDR3 is 18 amino acids long. Germline loops: CDR1 LGHNA, CDR2 YNFKEQ. The V end lost 4 bases, the J end lost 0 bases, and 16 bases lay between the germline ends. The CDR3 sequence is CASSPLAQGGSGANVLTF. DNA of the CDR3: TGTGCCAGCAGCCCGTTGGCTCAGGGTGGCTCTGGGGCCAACGTCCTGACTTTC.

The chain combines TRBV4-2 with TRBJ1-6; the D gene is possibly TRBD1 (6 bases). Germline CDR1 reads LGHNA; CDR2 reads YNFKEQ. The CDR3 consists of 16 residues. Trimming stripped 1 base from V and 4 bases from J, with 11 bases between. In nucleotides, the CDR3 is TGTGCCAGCAGCCAAGGACAGGTCCTTTATAATTCACCCCTCCACTTT. This codes for CASSQGQVLYNSPLHF.

The V and J genes are TRBV7-3 and TRBJ2-3; 10 bases are shared with TRBD2. V shed 3 bases, J shed 0 bases, and the junction held 9 bases outside the gene matches. Germline V gene lookup returns CDR1 SGHTA and CDR2 FQGTGA. There are 18 residues in the CDR3. The CDR3 region has the DNA TGTGCCAGCAGCTTGGGGCTAGCGGGGGCTACTAGCACAGATACGCAGTATTTT. Its protein product is CASSLGLAGATSTDTQYF.

This chain uses TRBV4-1 with TRBJ1-3, with 9 bases identical to TRBD1. The CDR3 is 17 amino acids. J lost 0 bases, V lost 3 bases, and 6 bases had no gene match. Germline V gene data show CDR1 as MGHRA and CDR2 as YSYEKL. CDR3 coding DNA: TGCGCCAGCAGCCACCTGACAGGGGGGGACTCTGGAAACACCATATATTTT. Translating it yields CASSHLTGGDSGNTIYF.

This chain links TRBV11-3 with TRBJ2-3; TRBD2 agrees at 8 bases. Germline V gives CDR1 SGHNT, CDR2 YENEEA. The CDR3 has 16 residues. V trimming: 2 bases; J trimming: 2 bases; junction bases outside the gene matches: 6. The CDR3 nucleotides are TGTGCCAGCAGCTTAACGGGACTAGAAAACACAGATACGCAGTATTTT. It is translated as CASSLTGLENTDTQYF.